One and the same sample provided the 17 T cell receptor beta chains below, sequenced in a study of T-cell reconstitution after alpha-beta-depleted transplantation in children. A library of TCRbeta sequences, prepared with unique molecular identifiers, was generated. TCRdb recomputed calls from the PCR reads with MiXCR, one row per CDR3 protein. In the table there are approximately 400,000 distinct CDR3 sequences, 15% to 20% of which are singletons. Sequencing used PBMCs, mostly from graft donor cells, obtained 360 days after TCRalphabeta/CD19-depleted stem cell transplant. These receptor sequences come from a boy under two years old who had a stem cell transplant for Wiskott-Aldrich syndrome, so the T cells may come from the graft donor.

There are a few counts of this clonotype. The V gene is TRBV10-3, the J gene TRBJ2-5; TRBD1 matches 8 bases. The CDR3 runs 15 residues. CDR1 is ENHRY and CDR2 is SYGVKD in the germline V gene. V shed 3 bases, J shed 3 bases, and the junction held 6 bases outside the gene matches. CDR3 nucleotide sequence: TGTGCCATCAGTGATCCCGGACAGGGAAAAGAGACCCAGTACTTC. Translated, it gives CAISDPGQGKETQYF.

The V gene is TRBV12-3 or TRBV12-4, the J gene TRBJ2-3, with 8 bases identical to TRBD2. CDR3 size: 16 residues. V lost 7 bases and J lost 4; bases outside the gene matches: 13. As DNA, the CDR3 is TGTGCCAGCACCCCGGGGGGGCGGGTCCCCCCAGATACGCAGTATTTT. Translation gives CASTPGGRVPPDTQYF.

The genes are TRBV7-2 and TRBJ2-1; 13 bases are a match to TRBD2. Germline V gene data show CDR1 as SGHTA and CDR2 as FQGNSA. This CDR3 contains 17 residues. V dropped 5 bases and J dropped 7; count of bases not matched to a gene: 11. The CDR3, as DNA: TGTGCCAGCAGCCTCATAGGGACTAGCGGGATTAAGAATGAGCAGTTCTTC. Protein product: CASSLIGTSGIKNEQFF. Supplemented by reference TRBV7-2 and TRBJ2-1, the full variable domain reads GAGVSQSPSNKVTEKGKDVELRCDPISGHTALYWYRQSLGQGLEFLIYFQGNSAPDKSGLPSDRFSAERTGGSVSTLTIQRTQQEDSAVYLCASSLIGTSGIKNEQFFGPGTRLTVL.

CDR3 sequence reads: CASSLPGTGGYNEQFF. The CDR3 nucleotides are TGCGCCAGCAGCTTACCCGGGACAGGGGGTTACAATGAGCAGTTCTTC. The chain is built from TRBV5-1 and TRBJ2-1; 11 bases fit TRBD1. Germline CDR1 and CDR2: SGHRS and YFSETQ. V lost 2 bases and J lost 4; bases outside the gene matches: 5. The CDR3 length is 16 residues. Filled out from reference TRBV5-1 and TRBJ2-1, the complete variable domain reads KAGVTQTPRYLIKTRGQQVTLSCSPISGHRSVSWYQQTPGQGLQFLFEYFSETQRNKGNFPGRFSGRQFSNSRSEMNVSTLELGDSALYLCASSLPGTGGYNEQFFGPGTRLTVL.

This clonotype was seen a handful of times. This chain connects TRBV6-5 to TRBJ2-3, with 9 nucleotides matching TRBD1. CDR3 length: 17 amino acids. J gave up 4 bases and V 3 bases, and 11 bases lay outside the gene matches. Germline V gene sequence: CDR1 MNHEY, CDR2 SVGAGI. CDR3 amino acids: CASSYLRGQGRADTQYF. For the CDR3, the DNA is TGTGCCAGCAGTTATCTAAGGGGACAGGGTCGGGCAGATACGCAGTATTTT.

Many counts were recorded for this clonotype. The chain combines TRBV29-1 with TRBJ2-1; 7 bases are a match to TRBD1. CDR1 and CDR2 (germline): SQVTM, ANQGSEA. V shed 6 bases, J shed 3 bases, and the junction held 5 bases outside the gene matches. The CDR3 is 13 amino acids. CDR3 bases: TGCAGCGTCCGGGACAGCTACTACAATGAGCAGTTCTTC. Translating it yields CSVRDSYYNEQFF.

The rearrangement links TRBV7-9 to TRBJ2-7, with TRBD1 matching over 7 bases. Germline CDR1 is SEHNR and CDR2 is FQNEAQ (reference sequence). Germline trimming cut 5 bases from V and 5 bases from J; bases unmatched to any gene: 3. CDR3 length equals 12 residues. This CDR3 reads CASSQQGHEQYF. The CDR3 bases are TGTGCCAGCAGCCAACAGGGGCACGAGCAGTACTTC.

This clonotype has at least ten counts. This chain links TRBV29-1 with TRBJ2-5; no definite D call. CDR1 SQVTM and CDR2 ANQGSEA come from the germline V gene. The CDR3 spans 11 residues. V gave up 7 bases and J gave up 4 bases, with 10 bases separating them. CDR3 in amino acids: CSGGSPETQYF. The CDR3 DNA sequence: TGCAGCGGAGGTTCCCCAGAGACCCAGTACTTC.

Many counts were recorded for this clonotype. This chain connects TRBV6-6 to TRBJ2-1, with unresolved D. The germline CDR1 and CDR2 sequences are MNHNY and SVGAGI (reference sequence). Trimming cost V 6 bases and J 16 bases, with 19 bases left between them. The CDR3 runs to 12 residues. As DNA, the CDR3 is TGTGCCAGCAGCTCCCCTGGATCCGGAAAATTCTTC. Protein: CASSSPGSGKFF.

This chain joins TRBV11-2 and TRBJ2-4; tentatively, D is TRBD2 (5 bases). V was trimmed by 1 base and J by 7 bases, leaving 20 bases between them. CDR1 and CDR2 from the germline V gene are SGHAT and FQNNGV. The CDR3 is 17 amino acids. The CDR3 loop is CASSLVGIDPRRNIQYF. CDR3 nucleotide sequence: TGTGCCAGCAGCTTAGTCGGGATTGACCCGAGGAGGAACATTCAGTACTTC.

The V gene is TRBV20-1, the J gene TRBJ2-5, with D possibly matching TRBD2 (6 bases). The CDR3 length is 13 residues. Trimming cost V 4 bases and J 4 bases, with 13 bases left between them. CDR1 and CDR2 from the germline V gene are DFQATT and SNEGSKA (reference sequence). In DNA, the CDR3 is TGCAGTGCTACCCCGAGCGGGCTAGAGACCCAGTACTTC. Its protein is CSATPSGLETQYF.

Ten or more counts support this clonotype. V and J are TRBV29-1 and TRBJ2-1; D possibly corresponds to TRBD2 (6 bases). Per the germline V gene, CDR1 is SQVTM and CDR2 is ANQGSEA. The CDR3 spans 16 residues. Deletions cut 7 bases from V and 2 bases from J, with 21 bases between. The CDR3 is CSEFSLAGTPYNEQFF. CDR3 nucleotides: TGCAGCGAGTTTTCATTGGCGGGAACCCCCTACAATGAGCAGTTCTTC.

This clonotype was detected only a few times. The chain recombines TRBV20-1 with TRBJ2-1, with 11 bases fitting TRBD2. Trimming took 6 bases from V and 1 from J; bases not matched to a gene: 2. Germline CDR1 is DFQATT and CDR2 is SNEGSKA (reference sequence). This CDR3 comprises 14 residues. CDR3 bases: TGCAGTGCATGGACTAGCGGGTCCTACAATGAGCAGTTCTTC. Protein: CSAWTSGSYNEQFF.

V usage is TRBV18 and J usage is TRBJ2-5; D is ambiguous. Germline-derived CDR1 and CDR2 are KGHSH and LQKENI. The V end was cut by 4 bases, the J end by 0 bases, with 6 bases between. This CDR3 is built from 13 residues. The CDR3 DNA is TGTGCCAGCTCACGAAAGTACCAAGAGACCCAGTACTTC. Translating it yields CASSRKYQETQYF.

This clonotype was seen only a few times. The V call is TRBV4-1, the J call TRBJ2-5; possibly TRBD2 for D (5 bases). There are 14 residues in the CDR3. Germline assignment: CDR1 MGHRA and CDR2 YSYEKL. With 3 bases removed from V and 5 bases from J, the gap between germline ends came to 13 bases. The CDR3 sequence is CASSQFQADETQYF. The CDR3 DNA reads as TGCGCCAGCAGCCAGTTCCAAGCGGACGAGACCCAGTACTTC.

The chain combines TRBV7-9 with TRBJ2-5, with a possible D match to TRBD1 (6 bases). The length of the CDR3 is 13 residues. V lost 6 bases and J 5 bases, leaving 13 bases between the germline ends. Germline V gives CDR1 SEHNR, CDR2 FQNEAQ (reference sequence). In DNA, the CDR3 is TGTGCCAGCAGACTTAGGGGGTGGGAGACCCAGTACTTC. It yields the protein CASRLRGWETQYF.

The V and J genes are TRBV28 and TRBJ1-5, with 8 bases matching TRBD1. The junction had 17 bases not matched to a gene; V was cut back by 6 bases and J by 7 bases. The germline CDR1 and CDR2 sequences are MDHEN and SYDVKM. The CDR3 totals 17 residues. CDR3 protein: CASRTYMGQAAKQPQHF. The CDR3 bases are TGTGCCAGCAGGACTTACATGGGACAGGCGGCAAAGCAGCCCCAGCATTTT.